The rows below give T cell receptor beta chains drawn from one sample of a study of blood T cell repertoires in COVID-19. Produced via immunoSEQ multiplex PCR; TCRdb's table is partial and in-frame only. The sample shows 350,000 to 400,000 clones, about nine tenths of them seen only once. The material sequenced was PBMCs or T cells enriched from blood (not recorded which). These TCRs come from a woman between 40 and 55 years old who had been exposed to COVID-19. CDR3s include the opening cysteine and the closing phenylalanine or tryptophan. Each record gives: CDR3 protein, CDR3 DNA, V gene, J gene, CDR3 length, clone size, D gene. D genes are given only for firm matches. Expanded clones are given a class, and other clones once, few, many or no size at all.

cdr3_aa: CATSDYANEAFF
cdr3_nt: TGTGCCACCAGTGATTACGCTAATGAAGCTTTCTTT
v_call: TRBV24-1
j_call: TRBJ1-1
cdr3_length: 12
clone_size: NA
d_call: NA

cdr3_aa: CATSDPNRGKTQYF
cdr3_nt: TGTGCCACCAGTGACCCAAACAGGGGGAAGACCCAGTACTTC
v_call: TRBV24-1
j_call: TRBJ2-5
cdr3_length: 14
clone_size: NA
d_call: TRBD1

cdr3_aa: CASSYGGSSYNEQFF
cdr3_nt: TGTGCCAGCAGTTACGGGGGGAGCTCCTACAATGAGCAGTTCTTC
v_call: TRBV6-2/TRBV6-3
j_call: TRBJ2-1
cdr3_length: 15
clone_size: NA
d_call: NA

cdr3_aa: CASSILLTGGGRDEAFF
cdr3_nt: TGTGCCAGTAGTATCCTCCTTACAGGGGGCGGTCGGGATGAAGCTTTCTTT
v_call: TRBV19
j_call: TRBJ1-1
cdr3_length: 17
clone_size: NA
d_call: TRBD1

cdr3_aa: CASSSLGQVTDTQYF
cdr3_nt: TGTGCCAGCAGTTCACTGGGACAGGTGACAGATACGCAGTATTTT
v_call: TRBV6-2/TRBV6-3
j_call: TRBJ2-3
cdr3_length: 15
clone_size: NA
d_call: TRBD1

cdr3_aa: CASGLVNKELAGGETQYF
cdr3_nt: TGTGCTAGTGGTTTGGTTAATAAGGAGTTAGCGGGAGGAGAGACCCAGTACTTC
v_call: TRBV12-5
j_call: TRBJ2-5
cdr3_length: 18
clone_size: NA
d_call: TRBD2

cdr3_aa: CASSKDRAYGYTF
cdr3_nt: TGTGCCAGCAGCAAGGACAGGGCCTATGGCTACACCTTC
v_call: TRBV7-9
j_call: TRBJ1-2
cdr3_length: 13
clone_size: NA
d_call: TRBD1

cdr3_aa: CASSEGTKGLAEAFF
cdr3_nt: TGTGCCAGCAGCGAAGGGACAAAAGGTTTAGCTGAAGCTTTCTTT
v_call: TRBV5-5
j_call: TRBJ1-1
cdr3_length: 15
clone_size: NA
d_call: NA

cdr3_aa: CAISSATEAFF
cdr3_nt: TGTGCCATCAGCAGCGCCACAGAAGCTTTCTTT
v_call: TRBV10-3
j_call: TRBJ1-1
cdr3_length: 11
clone_size: NA
d_call: NA

cdr3_aa: CASSLEGQLGTSGSTGELFF
cdr3_nt: TGTGCCAGCAGCTTAGAGGGTCAATTGGGGACTAGCGGGAGCACCGGGGAGCTGTTTTTT
v_call: TRBV7-6
j_call: TRBJ2-2
cdr3_length: 20
clone_size: NA
d_call: TRBD2

cdr3_aa: CATRTNEKLFF
cdr3_nt: TGTGCTACCCGGACTAATGAAAAACTGTTTTTT
v_call: TRBV12-3/TRBV12-4
j_call: TRBJ1-4
cdr3_length: 11
clone_size: NA
d_call: NA

cdr3_aa: CASSLNGAGANVLTF
cdr3_nt: TGTGCCAGCAGTTTAAACGGGGCTGGGGCCAACGTCCTGACTTTC
v_call: TRBV27
j_call: TRBJ2-6
cdr3_length: 15
clone_size: NA
d_call: NA

cdr3_aa: CASSARTRPKPQSSYNEQFF
cdr3_nt: TGTGCCAGCAGTGCGAGGACTAGGCCGAAGCCGCAGAGCTCCTACAATGAGCAGTTCTTC
v_call: TRBV6-1
j_call: TRBJ2-1
cdr3_length: 20
clone_size: few
d_call: TRBD2

cdr3_aa: CASSHSGTDTQYF
cdr3_nt: TGTGCCAGCAGCCACTCGGGCACAGATACGCAGTATTTT
v_call: TRBV11-3
j_call: TRBJ2-3
cdr3_length: 13
clone_size: NA
d_call: NA

cdr3_aa: CATSESGTSVNNEQFF
cdr3_nt: TGTGCCACCAGTGAATCCGGGACTAGCGTAAACAATGAGCAGTTCTTC
v_call: TRBV24-1
j_call: TRBJ2-1
cdr3_length: 16
clone_size: NA
d_call: TRBD2

cdr3_aa: CATSDSNWGVDEKLFF
cdr3_nt: TGTGCCACCAGTGACTCCAATTGGGGGGTGGATGAAAAACTGTTTTTT
v_call: TRBV24-1
j_call: TRBJ1-4
cdr3_length: 16
clone_size: NA
d_call: NA

cdr3_aa: CATSDLMSGRETQYF
cdr3_nt: TGTGCCACCAGTGATTTAATGTCAGGGAGGGAGACCCAGTACTTC
v_call: TRBV24-1
j_call: TRBJ2-5
cdr3_length: 15
clone_size: NA
d_call: NA

cdr3_aa: CASSFGQGQETQYF
cdr3_nt: TGTGCCAGCAGCTTTGGACAGGGGCAAGAGACCCAGTACTTC
v_call: TRBV5-4
j_call: TRBJ2-5
cdr3_length: 14
clone_size: once
d_call: TRBD1

cdr3_aa: CASTEGLAGGNQYF
cdr3_nt: TGTGCCAGCACTGAAGGACTAGCGGGGGGTAATCAGTACTTC
v_call: TRBV2
j_call: TRBJ2-4
cdr3_length: 14
clone_size: once
d_call: TRBD2

cdr3_aa: CASSPRTSGRSTYEQYF
cdr3_nt: TGTGCCAGCAGCCCTAGGACTAGCGGGAGATCTACCTACGAGCAGTACTTC
v_call: TRBV11-3
j_call: TRBJ2-7
cdr3_length: 17
clone_size: once
d_call: TRBD2

cdr3_aa: CATSDLILGEVGYTF
cdr3_nt: TGTGCCACCAGTGATTTGATCTTGGGGGAGGTTGGCTACACCTTC
v_call: TRBV24-1
j_call: TRBJ1-2
cdr3_length: 15
clone_size: NA
d_call: NA

cdr3_aa: CASSFLTGKTGNTIYF
cdr3_nt: TGTGCCAGCAGTTTCTTAACAGGGAAGACTGGAAACACCATATATTTT
v_call: TRBV7-9
j_call: TRBJ1-3
cdr3_length: 16
clone_size: NA
d_call: NA

cdr3_aa: CASSPLKTSGAYNEQFF
cdr3_nt: TGTGCCAGCTCACCATTAAAGACTAGCGGCGCCTACAATGAGCAGTTCTTC
v_call: TRBV18
j_call: TRBJ2-1
cdr3_length: 17
clone_size: NA
d_call: TRBD2

cdr3_aa: CASGSPIGDQETQYF
cdr3_nt: TGTGCTAGTGGTTCCCCCATCGGGGACCAAGAGACCCAGTACTTC
v_call: TRBV12-5
j_call: TRBJ2-5
cdr3_length: 15
clone_size: many
d_call: NA

cdr3_aa: CASRSPSGGEQFF
cdr3_nt: TGTGCCAGCAGATCTCCTAGCGGGGGAGAGCAGTTCTTC
v_call: TRBV2
j_call: TRBJ2-1
cdr3_length: 13
clone_size: few
d_call: TRBD2

cdr3_aa: CASSPVPGQGAYNSPLHF
cdr3_nt: TGTGCCAGCAGCCCGGTACCGGGACAGGGTGCCTATAATTCACCCCTCCACTTT
v_call: TRBV11-2
j_call: TRBJ1-6
cdr3_length: 18
clone_size: NA
d_call: TRBD1

cdr3_aa: CAWTQRDGYTF
cdr3_nt: TGTGCCTGGACACAGCGGGACGGCTACACCTTC
v_call: TRBV30
j_call: TRBJ1-2
cdr3_length: 11
clone_size: few
d_call: NA

cdr3_aa: CASRRGSGETQYF
cdr3_nt: TGCGCCAGTCGCCGGGGGTCGGGGGAGACCCAGTACTTC
v_call: TRBV5-1
j_call: TRBJ2-5
cdr3_length: 13
clone_size: NA
d_call: NA

cdr3_aa: CASSIVRTAYVEQYF
cdr3_nt: TGTGCCAGTAGTATAGTCCGGACAGCTTACGTCGAGCAGTACTTC
v_call: TRBV19
j_call: TRBJ2-7
cdr3_length: 15
clone_size: NA
d_call: NA

cdr3_aa: CASSGGQLYGYTF
cdr3_nt: TGCGCCAGCAGCGGCGGACAGCTCTATGGCTACACCTTC
v_call: TRBV5-1
j_call: TRBJ1-2
cdr3_length: 13
clone_size: NA
d_call: NA

cdr3_aa: CASSLLQGAGGYTF
cdr3_nt: TGTGCCAGCAGTTTATTGCAGGGGGCGGGTGGCTACACCTTC
v_call: TRBV27
j_call: TRBJ1-2
cdr3_length: 14
clone_size: NA
d_call: TRBD1

cdr3_aa: CASSPLPGISKETQYF
cdr3_nt: TGTGCCAGCTCACCTCTCCCAGGGATTAGTAAGGAGACCCAGTACTTC
v_call: TRBV18
j_call: TRBJ2-5
cdr3_length: 16
clone_size: NA
d_call: NA

cdr3_aa: CASSAPGGLNTEAFF
cdr3_nt: TGTGCCAGCAGCGCTCCCGGAGGGTTGAACACTGAAGCTTTCTTT
v_call: TRBV9
j_call: TRBJ1-1
cdr3_length: 15
clone_size: once
d_call: NA